The 12 T cell receptor beta chains presented below share a single source sample, sequenced in a study of T cell repertoires in cytomegalovirus infection (dated by TCRdb to about 2019). TCRdb lists the instrument as Illumina HiSeq 1500. TCRdb itself trimmed the public reads at Q25 with fastp, ran MiXCR and retained productive beta chains. Entries are consolidated by CDR3 protein sequence, retaining the most common genes and DNA. For this sample there are about 360,000 distinct CDR3 sequences; roughly 20% appear just once. The ten largest clones represent around 10% of the sample. Source material: PBMCs. These TCRs come from a human donor in good health (CMV status not recorded). Some clones in this sample may be carry-over from other donors' samples.

The CDR3, as DNA: TGTGCCATCTACTCTGGAAACACCATATATTTT. It specifies CAIYSGNTIYF. The genes are TRBV6-5 and TRBJ1-3; D is ambiguous. The CDR3 sequence is 11 residues long. Germline V CDR1 and CDR2: MNHEY, SVGAGI. The V end lost 10 bases, the J end lost 0 bases, and 4 bases lay between the germline ends.

This clonotype was recorded many times. This rearrangement joins TRBV29-1 to TRBJ2-3; D ambiguous. Germline CDR1 SQVTM, CDR2 ANQGSEA. V lost 3 bases and J 6 bases, leaving 4 bases between the germline ends. The CDR3 runs 10 residues. The CDR3 DNA follows: TGCAGCGTTGAGTGGGATACGCAGTATTTT. This gives the protein CSVEWDTQYF.

This clonotype was counted at least ten times. The chain uses TRBV20-1 and TRBJ1-5, with 7 positions matching TRBD1. Germline CDR1 DFQATT, CDR2 SNEGSKA (reference sequence). The CDR3 covers 14 residues. Unmatched junction bases numbered 8, after V lost 3 bases and J lost 6 bases. DNA for the CDR3: TGCAGTGCTAGTCCTACAGGGGTTGGTCAGCCCCAGCATTTT. Encoded protein: CSASPTGVGQPQHF.

V gene TRBV12-3 or TRBV12-4 combines with J gene TRBJ1-5, with D maybe TRBD1 (5 bases). Trimming stripped 4 bases from V and 2 bases from J, with 12 bases between. The CDR3 runs to 15 residues. CDR3 in amino acids: CASSSGDRRNQPQHF. CDR3 DNA sequence: TGTGCCAGCAGTTCCGGCGACAGACGCAATCAGCCCCAGCATTTT.

V and J are TRBV2 and TRBJ1-1; no clear D. From germline, CDR1 is SNHLY and CDR2 FYNNEI. The CDR3 has 12 residues. Between the trimmed V and J ends, which lost 6 bases and 7 bases, there was a span of 12 bases. The DNA for the CDR3 is TGTGCCAGCAGAAGGGAGTTGGGTGAAGCTTTCTTT. It encodes CASRRELGEAFF.

This rearrangement joins TRBV5-4 to TRBJ1-6, with D uncertain. The ends were cut back, 3 bases at V and 7 bases at J, with 17 bases in the middle. From germline, CDR1 is SGHNT and CDR2 YYREEE (reference sequence). This CDR3 is 16 amino acids long. CDR3 in amino acids: CASSSATEQPNSPLHF. The CDR3, as DNA: TGTGCCAGCAGCTCTGCGACCGAGCAACCGAATTCACCCCTCCACTTT.

This clonotype was recorded at least ten times. V is TRBV27 and J is TRBJ1-1, with TRBD1 identical over 10 bases. CDR3 length: 13 residues. Germline loops: CDR1 MNHEY, CDR2 SMNVEV (reference sequence). Unmatched junction bases numbered 7, after V lost 5 bases and J lost 10 bases. This CDR3 reads CASSTRQGAVAFF. The CDR3 nucleotides are TGTGCCAGCAGTACTCGACAGGGGGCTGTAGCTTTCTTT.

This clonotype showed up many times. V and J are TRBV7-6 and TRBJ1-1; a weak D match, TRBD1 (5 bases). CDR1 and CDR2 from the germline V gene are SGHVS and FNYEAQ. CDR3 size: 13 residues. V gave up 4 bases and J gave up 2 bases, with 8 bases separating them. The CDR3 nucleotides are TGTGCCAGCAGCTGGGGCATCAACACTGAAGCTTTCTTT. Translating gives CASSWGINTEAFF.

The chain combines TRBV10-3 with TRBJ2-3, with D uncertain. The CDR3 covers 13 residues. Trimming took off 7 bases at V and 5 bases at J, with 13 bases between the two ends. CDR1 is ENHRY and CDR2 is SYGVKD in the germline V gene. CDR3 protein: CAIMPRSEDTQYF. The CDR3 bases are TGTGCCATCATGCCTAGATCAGAAGATACGCAGTATTTT.

The table lists this clonotype with many counts. The chain is built from TRBV7-6 and TRBJ2-1; TRBD2 might be the D (6 bases). Germline-derived CDR1 and CDR2 are SGHVS and FNYEAQ. Trimming cost V 3 bases and J 9 bases, with 9 bases left between them. The CDR3 runs 12 residues. CDR3 loop: CASSFRGAEQFF. The CDR3 region has the DNA TGTGCCAGCAGCTTTCGCGGGGCTGAGCAGTTCTTC. The whole variable domain, filled in from reference TRBV7-6 and TRBJ2-1, reads GAGVSQSPRYKVTKRGQDVALRCDPISGHVSLYWYRQALGQGPEFLTYFNYEAQQDKSGLPNDRFSAERPEGSISTLTIQRTEQRDSAMYRCASSFRGAEQFFGPGTRLTVL.

This clonotype was seen ten or more times. The chain has TRBV7-2 and TRBJ2-5; 9 bases agree with TRBD2. Germline-derived CDR1 and CDR2 are SGHTA and FQGNSA. The length of the CDR3 is 15 residues. V lost 1 base to trimming and J lost 5 bases; unmatched junction nucleotides: 5. The CDR3: CASSLGGGAGETQYF. The CDR3 region has the DNA TGTGCCAGCAGCTTAGGCGGGGGGGCCGGGGAGACCCAGTACTTC.

At least ten counts were recorded for this clonotype. V gene TRBV7-2 combines with J gene TRBJ2-5; TRBD2 might be the D (6 bases). This CDR3 has 13 residues. V was cut by 5 bases and J by 7 bases, with 14 bases left in between. Germline lookup yields CDR1 SGHTA and CDR2 FQGNSA. The CDR3, as DNA: TGTGCCAGCAGCCTAGAAGCGGGCGGGACCCAGTACTTC. It is translated as CASSLEAGGTQYF.